These 5 T cell receptor beta chains originate from one sample sequenced in a study of T cell responses to AZD1222 COVID-19 vaccine. Repertoires were generated with immunoSEQ multiplex PCR, while TCRdb's copy carries only in-frame clones and drops some. The sample lists 100,000 to 150,000 clones, around 84% occurring once. The sequencing here drew on peripheral blood, taken 28 days after the second AZD1222 dose. The receptors come from an adult who received the AZD1222 COVID-19 vaccine.

This chain uses TRBV5-1 with TRBJ1-5, with TRBD1 matching 7 bases. Germline V gene sequence: CDR1 SGHRS, CDR2 YFSETQ. The trim removed 0 bases at V and 3 bases at J, leaving 3 bases unmatched. The CDR3 has 15 amino acids. The CDR3 DNA reads TGCGCCAGCAGCTTGGAGGGGGCAGACAATCAGCCCCAGCATTTT. As protein: CASSLEGADNQPQHF. Based on the CDR3 plus reference TRBV5-1 and TRBJ1-5, the full variable domain is KAGVTQTPRYLIKTRGQQVTLSCSPISGHRSVSWYQQTPGQGLQFLFEYFSETQRNKGNFPGRFSGRQFSNSRSEMNVSTLELGDSALYLCASSLEGADNQPQHFGDGTRLSIL.

This clone was detected once. The rearrangement joins TRBV5-1 to TRBJ2-3; D uncertain. The CDR3 contains 12 residues. Germline values: CDR1 SGHRS, CDR2 YFSETQ. The V end lost 3 bases, the J end lost 3 bases, and 5 bases lay between the germline ends. The DNA of the CDR3 is TGCGCCAGCAGCTATCTAACAGATACGCAGTATTTT. This gives the protein CASSYLTDTQYF.

The chain recombines TRBV15 with TRBJ1-2; the D gene is possibly TRBD1 (6 bases). The germline V and J ends were trimmed by 4 bases and 2 bases, with 14 bases remaining between them. The length of the CDR3 is 15 residues. The germline V gene encodes CDR1 LNHNV and CDR2 YYDKDF (reference sequence). The CDR3, as DNA: TGTGCCACCAGCAACCGACAGGAAAGCAACTATGGCTACACCTTC. This encodes CATSNRQESNYGYTF.

This clone is a singleton in its sample. The J gene is TRBJ2-2, the V gene TRBV11-3; D not certain. The V gene's germline CDR1 is SGHNT and CDR2 YENEEA. V lost 0 bases and J lost 6, with 8 bases in between. This CDR3 region has 14 residues. Written as DNA, the CDR3 is TGTGCCAGCAGCTTAGAGTCCCCCGCCGGGGAGCTGTTTTTT. It is translated as CASSLESPAGELFF.

This sequence joins TRBV6-5 and TRBJ1-4, with 9 positions matching TRBD1. The germline CDR1 and CDR2 sequences are MNHEY and SVGAGI. Trimming removed 2 bases from V and 6 bases from J; junction bases left unmatched: 4. The CDR3 totals 15 residues. CDR3 sequence: CASSYEGQGHEKLFF. DNA for the CDR3: TGTGCCAGCAGTTACGAGGGACAGGGTCATGAAAAACTGTTTTTT.